What follows is one T cell receptor beta chain and its context. The antigen this receptor binds is unknown. No base quality values were provided; no much bigger clone lies one nucleotide off. The time point label, read with the paper, signifies: baseline before first vaccination. The vaccinee samples were drawn from two UK trials, COV001 and COV002, one of which was a single-blind randomized controlled phase 2/3 trial testing AZD1222 (ChAdOx1 nCoV-19) in healthy adults. Trial participant PBMC samples were collected at day 0 and day 28 after the second dose for TCRbeta chain sequencing. Trimming accounts for 5 bases at V and 4 bases at J, while the number of junction bases matched to no gene is 6. Taken from the germline V gene, the CDR1 and CDR2 loops are SGDLS and YYNGEE. Including cysteine and phenylalanine, the CDR3 has 14 amino acids. Here the CDR3 DNA is all that survives: 42 bases in frame from base 1.

These data belong to a study of T cell responses to AZD1222 COVID-19 vaccine (dated by TCRdb to the early 2020s). Study-wide context: AZD1222 recipients given second doses at about 4 weeks or at about 12 weeks were pooled, since spike-specific TCR depth and breadth were not found to differ between the two schedules. TCR sequencing was performed for 230 to 250 trial participants, of whom around 200 were given two doses of AZD1222 and around 26 were given two doses of MenACWY control vaccine. Trial participants were enrolled by age into subgroups of 18-55, 56-69 and 70-plus years, and around 140, 26 and 57 TCR-sequenced participants, respectively, were included in these subgroups. The research as a whole found: Only six or seven AZD1222 recipients were SARS-CoV-2 seropositive at baseline, limiting conclusions about previously exposed vaccinees. The 56-69-year group was small, and its depth increase did not reach significance, likely because of low power. Because no samples from the day 14 peak response were available, repertoires could be characterized only after the peak T cell response. The vaccine-associated CD4 TCRs covered the entire spike protein, and the dominant responses fell in regions 160-218 and 743-854. Participants were mostly white British, with more females than males. The authors suggested clonal diversity may have been underestimated. After two AZD1222 doses, both the breadth and the depth of spike-specific TCRs were significantly higher than at day 0 and than in MenACWY recipients. Reportedly, almost half of the unique spike-specific TCRs recognized epitopes lying outside the regions that are mutated in the B.1.351 and B.1.1.7 variants.

The CDR3 regions of human TCRbeta chains were analyzed by immunosequencing. In the source study's methods: Repertoire TCRs were checked for matches against a reference library of SARS-CoV-2-specific TCRs that had been generated using the MIRA antigen-specificity platform. Breadth was defined as the fraction of unique TCRs that were SARS-CoV-2-associated, and depth was defined as the fraction of total T cells that were SARS-CoV-2-associated. Each spike-specific TCR was assigned to its reactive spike region and to a CD4 or CD8 class using the MIRA data. Log10-transformed breadth and depth values were compared by one-way ANOVA with Sidak's multiple comparisons tests. This immuneACCESS table, as held by TCRdb, lists in-frame sequences with V and J called but not all clones. Of the missing ones, under half trace to an unresolved V gene in checked studies; the others have no known cause. The DNA was the basis for D and trimming; V, J and clone size are from that table. The sample has over 110,000 clones on record, roughly 90% of them singletons. Of the sample, just over 3% falls within the top ten clones.

Specimen: peripheral blood, collected on day 0 of AZD1222 vaccination. The sequence came from an adult in good health. The chain uses TRBV9 and TRBJ1-3; 7 of the junction bases match TRBD1. The DNA sequence is TGTGCCAGCAGACCGACAGGGAGCGGAAACACCATATATTTT. Its protein product is CASRPTGSGNTIYF.